Shown below are 26 T cell receptor beta chains from a single sample sequenced in a study of shared clonotypes between healthy human individuals. Clones were sequenced by immunoSEQ multiplex PCR, and TCRdb holds only the in-frame ones, with some missing. This sample carries 1.5 million to 2.5 million clones, roughly 95% of them seen once, and the ten largest clones take 1% to 1.5%. Cells designated naive CD8 were CD45RO-negative and were positively selected for CCR7, with terminally differentiated effector memory CD45RA+ cells excluded. The sequenced sample was naive CD8+ T cells sorted from blood. These receptors came from a man younger than 35 in good health.

A note on this clone: In the same sample, other DNA sequences code for this CDR3. V gene TRBV7-6 combines with J gene TRBJ2-7, with 8 positions matching TRBD1. CDR1 is SGHVS and CDR2 is FNYEAQ in the germline V gene. This CDR3 contains 13 residues. With V trimmed by 5 bases and J by 3 bases, 3 bases remained unmatched. The CDR3: CASSPGQGYEQYF. CDR3 coding DNA: TGTGCCAGCAGCCCTGGACAGGGCTACGAGCAGTACTTC.

V usage is TRBV15 and J usage is TRBJ1-5; D possibly corresponds to TRBD1 (6 bases). V lost 5 bases and J lost 0, with 11 bases in between. CDR3 length: 15 residues. Germline CDR1 LNHNV, CDR2 YYDKDF (reference sequence). The CDR3 nucleotides are TGTGCCACCAGCGGCGGGGGCCTTAGCAATCAGCCCCAGCATTTT. Translation: CATSGGGLSNQPQHF. Supplemented by reference TRBV15 and TRBJ1-5, the full variable domain reads DAMVIQNPRYQVTQFGKPVTLSCSQTLNHNVMYWYQQKSSQAPKLLFHYYDKDFNNEADTPDNFQSRRPNTSFCFLDIRSPGLGDTAMYLCATSGGGLSNQPQHFGDGTRLSIL.

This chain joins TRBV11-2 and TRBJ1-1; D remains ambiguous. Trimming stripped 0 bases from V and 0 bases from J, with 14 bases between. This CDR3 is 17 amino acids long. Germline loops: CDR1 SGHAT, CDR2 FQNNGV. The CDR3 protein is CASSLDRFGTMNTEAFF. The CDR3, as DNA: TGTGCCAGCAGCTTAGATCGGTTCGGTACTATGAACACTGAAGCTTTCTTT.

The chain employs TRBV4-1 and TRBJ1-2; the D is unclear. The CDR3 has 14 residues. Germline CDR1 is MGHRA and CDR2 is YSYEKL. V lost 0 bases and J lost 8, with 13 bases in between. CDR3 bases: TGCGCCAGCAGCCAAGAAGGAACAGCCCGAGGCTACACCTTC. Translated: CASSQEGTARGYTF.

Details on this clone: At the DNA level, this CDR3 is encoded by other sequences in the same sample as well. The V and J genes are TRBV11-2 and TRBJ2-3; no firm D call. This CDR3 is 13 amino acids long. The germline CDR1 and CDR2 sequences are SGHAT and FQNNGV. V gave up 4 bases and J gave up 3 bases, with 8 bases separating them. Here the CDR3 reads CASSSGPTDTQYF. The CDR3 DNA reads TGTGCCAGCAGCTCTGGACCTACAGATACGCAGTATTTT.

The sample holds one count of this clone. The gene calls are TRBV6-5 and TRBJ2-5; TRBD1 aligns across 7 bases. Looked up from germline, CDR1 is MNHEY and CDR2 is SVGAGI. The CDR3 totals 16 residues. The trim removed 0 bases at V and 4 bases at J, leaving 8 bases unmatched. This CDR3 reads CASSYSGTAVPETQYF. CDR3 DNA: TGTGCCAGCAGTTACTCAGGGACAGCCGTTCCAGAGACCCAGTACTTC.

The V call is TRBV12-5, the J call TRBJ2-1; the match to TRBD1 covers 8 bases. The CDR3 runs to 12 residues. Per germline, CDR1 LGHNT and CDR2 FRNRAP. Trimming removed 6 bases from V and 9 bases from J; junction bases left unmatched: 4. The CDR3, as DNA: TGTGCTAGTGGCTCTGACAGGGGTGAGCAGTTCTTC. Its protein product is CASGSDRGEQFF.

CDR3 protein: CASSLGPLAGDTGELFF. For the CDR3, the DNA is TGTGCCAGCAGCTTAGGGCCGCTAGCGGGAGACACCGGGGAGCTGTTTTTT. The V gene is TRBV11-2, the J gene TRBJ2-2; 10 bases fit TRBD2. The CDR3 sequence is 17 residues long. V trimming: 1 base; J trimming: 3 bases; junction bases outside the gene matches: 5. Germline V gene lookup returns CDR1 SGHAT and CDR2 FQNNGV. The whole variable domain, filled in from reference TRBV11-2 and TRBJ2-2, reads EAGVAQSPRYKIIEKRQSVAFWCNPISGHATLYWYQQILGQGPKLLIQFQNNGVVDDSQLPKDRFSAERLKGVDSTLKIQPAKLEDSAVYLCASSLGPLAGDTGELFFGEGSRLTVL.

V and J are TRBV28 and TRBJ2-3, with 7 positions matching TRBD1. Trimming took 2 bases from V and 5 from J; bases not matched to a gene: 10. CDR1 MDHEN and CDR2 SYDVKM come from the germline V gene. The CDR3 loop spans 16 amino acids. CDR3 sequence reads: CASSLDPGTVQDTQYF. Here the CDR3 DNA reads TGTGCCAGCAGTTTAGACCCCGGGACAGTCCAAGATACGCAGTATTTT. The complete variable domain, with remaining parts taken from reference TRBV28 and TRBJ2-3, reads DVKVTQSSRYLVKRTGEKVFLECVQDMDHENMFWYRQDPGLGLRLIYFSYDVKMKEKGDIPEGYSVSREKKERFSLILESASTNQTSMYLCASSLDPGTVQDTQYFGPGTRLTVL.

As concerns this clone: Other DNA sequences of this sample code for an identical CDR3. The chain couples TRBV4-1 to TRBJ1-5; D is ambiguous. Germline CDR1 is MGHRA and CDR2 is YSYEKL. This CDR3 is 15 amino acids long. The V and J ends lost 1 base and 2 bases respectively, with 9 bases between them. CDR3 sequence reads: CASSQAPGGNQPQHF. The CDR3 nucleotides read TGCGCCAGCAGCCAAGCCCCAGGAGGCAATCAGCCCCAGCATTTT.

The J gene is TRBJ2-7, the V gene TRBV6-1, with D unclear. The V and J ends lost 11 bases and 3 bases respectively, with 20 bases between them. The CDR3 loop spans 14 amino acids. From germline, CDR1 is MNHNS and CDR2 SASEGT. This chain's CDR3 is CALSKAGHYYEQYF. The CDR3 DNA reads TGTGCCCTCAGCAAGGCTGGGCACTACTACGAGCAGTACTTC.

CDR3 sequence (DNA): TGTGCCAGCGGAAGGGGCGGCACCTACGAGCAGTACTTC. Its translation is CASGRGGTYEQYF. The V and J genes are TRBV27 and TRBJ2-7, with a possible D match to TRBD1 (5 bases). The germline V gene encodes CDR1 MNHEY and CDR2 SMNVEV (reference sequence). The CDR3 runs 13 residues. The germline V and J ends were trimmed by 8 bases and 2 bases, with 13 bases remaining between them.

The V call is TRBV2, the J call TRBJ2-7, with a tentative D call TRBD2 (8 bases). CDR3 length: 16 amino acids. Looked up from germline, CDR1 is SNHLY and CDR2 is FYNNEI. Deletions cut 8 bases from V and 2 bases from J, with 22 bases between. CDR3 residues: CASDGGEQGVPYEQYF. In nucleotides, the CDR3 is TGTGCCAGCGACGGGGGGGAGCAGGGGGTCCCCTACGAGCAGTACTTC. Full variable domain (missing parts from reference TRBV2 and TRBJ2-7): EPEVTQTPSHQVTQMGQEVILRCVPISNHLYFYWYRQILGQKVEFLVSFYNNEISEKSEIFDDQFSVERPDGSNFTLKIRSTKLEDSAMYFCASDGGEQGVPYEQYFGPGTRLTVT.

This sequence joins TRBV5-8 and TRBJ1-5; 9 bases are a match to TRBD1. The CDR3 is made up of 16 amino acids. Germline V gene data show CDR1 as SGHTS and CDR2 as YDEGEE. V was pared by 0 bases and J by 5 bases, with 6 bases of the junction left unmatched. CDR3 bases: TGTGCCAGCAGCTTGGTATTGGGGACAGGGTATCAGCCCCAGCATTTT. Protein product: CASSLVLGTGYQPQHF.

In the case of this clone: Other DNA sequences of this sample code for an identical CDR3. This sequence joins TRBV11-2 and TRBJ2-7; D unresolved. This CDR3 is built from 13 residues. Germline CDR1 and CDR2: SGHAT and FQNNGV. Trimming stripped 1 base from V and 0 bases from J, with 4 bases between. The chain's CDR3 is CASSLVPSYEQYF. The CDR3 nucleotides are TGTGCCAGCAGCTTAGTGCCCTCCTACGAGCAGTACTTC.

This chain connects TRBV4-3 to TRBJ1-4; D is uncertain. Trimming left V 4 bases short and J 5 bases short, with 8 bases between. The length of the CDR3 is 13 residues. Germline V gene data show CDR1 as LGHNA and CDR2 as YSLEER. The CDR3 bases are TGCGCCAGCAGCCCGCAAGGGAATGAAAAACTGTTTTTT. It is translated as CASSPQGNEKLFF.

The rearrangement uses TRBV5-1 and TRBJ2-3, with D possibly TRBD2 on 6 matching bases. Germline loops: CDR1 SGHRS, CDR2 YFSETQ. V was pared by 0 bases and J by 4 bases, with 12 bases between. The CDR3 is 15 residues long. The CDR3 DNA reads TGCGCCAGCAGCTTGGACGGGAGTATCGCAGATACGCAGTATTTT. Translating gives CASSLDGSIADTQYF.

This clone was recorded once. This chain connects TRBV29-1 to TRBJ1-4, with 7 bases aligning to TRBD1. V lost 6 bases, J lost 7 bases, and 11 bases stayed unmatched. Germline V lookup: CDR1 SQVTM, CDR2 ANQGSEA. CDR3 size: 14 residues. The CDR3 sequence is CSVAGTADGEKLFF. The CDR3, as DNA: TGCAGCGTCGCCGGGACAGCAGACGGTGAAAAACTGTTTTTT. The whole variable domain, filled in from reference TRBV29-1 and TRBJ1-4, reads SAVISQKPSRDICQRGTSLTIQCQVDSQVTMMFWYRQQPGQSLTLIATANQGSEATYESGFVIDKFPISRPNLTFSTLTVSNMSPEDSSIYLCSVAGTADGEKLFFGSGTQLSVL.

The genes are TRBV28 and TRBJ2-7, with TRBD2 matching 8 bases. V was clipped by 3 bases and J by 2 bases; unmatched bases: 6. CDR3 length: 15 amino acids. In germline, CDR1 is MDHEN, CDR2 SYDVKM. CDR3 in DNA: TGTGCCAGCAGTTTGGCAGCGGGAGTGACCTACGAGCAGTACTTC. Translating it yields CASSLAAGVTYEQYF.

This clone has more than one count but fewer than ten. The rearrangement uses TRBV13 and TRBJ2-7; 7 bases line up with TRBD2. This CDR3 contains 14 residues. Germline V lookup: CDR1 PRHDT, CDR2 FYEKMQ (reference sequence). V dropped 5 bases and J dropped 3; count of bases not matched to a gene: 7. CDR3 DNA sequence: TGTGCCAGCAGCCTAAGCGGGATTCTCTACGAGCAGTACTTC. Protein sequence: CASSLSGILYEQYF.

The chain recombines TRBV6-1 with TRBJ2-7; 12 bases align to TRBD1. Per germline, CDR1 MNHNS and CDR2 SASEGT. The CDR3 consists of 15 residues. The trim removed 3 bases at V and 7 bases at J, leaving 7 bases unmatched. The CDR3 region has the DNA TGTGCCAGCAGTGATTGGGGACAGGGGGCGCGTGAGCAGTACTTC. Amino acid sequence: CASSDWGQGAREQYF.

This clone is a singleton in its sample. The chain recombines TRBV4-1 with TRBJ1-2; D is ambiguous. Trimming left V 0 bases short and J 14 bases short, with 13 bases between. The germline CDR1 and CDR2 sequences are MGHRA and YSYEKL. The CDR3 covers 12 residues. The CDR3, as DNA: TGCGCCAGCAGCCAAGATCGTAGCACCCAAACCTTC. Amino acid sequence: CASSQDRSTQTF.

As to this clone: A much larger clonotype is one base distant, so this may be a read error. Other nucleotide sequences from this sample produce the same CDR3. This rearrangement joins TRBV5-6 to TRBJ2-7; D not resolved. In germline, CDR1 is SGHDT, CDR2 YYEEEE. The V end was cut by 2 bases, the J end by 0 bases, with 6 bases between. The CDR3 spans 13 residues. The CDR3 bases are TGTGCCAGCAGCTTAGTCAGCTCCTACGAGCAGTACTTC. It codes for CASSLVSSYEQYF.

About this clone: Other DNA sequences of this sample code for an identical CDR3. The V and J genes are TRBV9 and TRBJ1-2; D is unclear. Between the trimmed V and J ends, which lost 0 bases and 7 bases, there was a span of 7 bases. This CDR3 contains 12 residues. Germline-derived CDR1 and CDR2 are SGDLS and YYNGEE. The CDR3 reads CASSVAGSGYTF. CDR3 nucleotides: TGTGCCAGCAGCGTAGCTGGGAGTGGCTACACCTTC.

V is TRBV2 and J is TRBJ1-2, with a weak D call TRBD1 (6 bases). This CDR3 is 14 amino acids long. Trimming took off 6 bases at V and 4 bases at J, with 15 bases between the two ends. Germline CDR1 reads SNHLY; CDR2 reads FYNNEI. The CDR3 is CASRPGGGPYGYTF. The DNA for the CDR3 is TGTGCCAGCAGACCGGGCGGGGGCCCCTATGGCTACACCTTC.

The chain recombines TRBV28 with TRBJ2-1; tentatively, D is TRBD1 (5 bases). This CDR3 comprises 16 residues. Trimming took off 5 bases at V and 3 bases at J, with 17 bases between the two ends. From germline, CDR1 is MDHEN and CDR2 SYDVKM. CDR3 protein: CASSLPADTGYNEQFF. The CDR3 nucleotides are TGTGCCAGCAGTCTACCCGCGGACACCGGCTACAATGAGCAGTTCTTC.